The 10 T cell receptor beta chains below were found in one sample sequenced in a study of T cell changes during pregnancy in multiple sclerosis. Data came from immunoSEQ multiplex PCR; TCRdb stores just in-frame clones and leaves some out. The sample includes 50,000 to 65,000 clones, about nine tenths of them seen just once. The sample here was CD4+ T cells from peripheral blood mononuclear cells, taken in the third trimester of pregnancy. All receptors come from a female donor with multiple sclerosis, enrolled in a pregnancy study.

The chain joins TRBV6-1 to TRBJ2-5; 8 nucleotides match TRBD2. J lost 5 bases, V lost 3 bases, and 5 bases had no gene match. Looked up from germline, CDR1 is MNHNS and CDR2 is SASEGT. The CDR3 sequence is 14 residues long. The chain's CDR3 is CASSDGGGQETQYF. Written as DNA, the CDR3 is TGTGCCAGCAGTGACGGGGGGGGGCAGGAGACCCAGTACTTC.

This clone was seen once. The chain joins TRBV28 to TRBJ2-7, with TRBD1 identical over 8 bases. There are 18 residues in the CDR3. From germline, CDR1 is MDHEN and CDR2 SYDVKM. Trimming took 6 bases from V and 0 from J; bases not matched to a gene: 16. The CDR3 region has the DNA TGTGCCAGCAGCACGTGGGACAGGATATACCCGGGCTCCTACGAGCAGTACTTC. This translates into CASSTWDRIYPGSYEQYF. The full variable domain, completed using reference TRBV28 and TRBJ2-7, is DVKVTQSSRYLVKRTGEKVFLECVQDMDHENMFWYRQDPGLGLRLIYFSYDVKMKEKGDIPEGYSVSREKKERFSLILESASTNQTSMYLCASSTWDRIYPGSYEQYFGPGTRLTVT.

The CDR3: CASSATGTSYEQYF. CDR3 DNA sequence: TGTGCCAGCAGCGCGACAGGGACCTCCTACGAGCAGTACTTC. The chain carries TRBV6-1 and TRBJ2-7, with 7 nucleotides matching TRBD1. The CDR3 is 14 residues long. The V gene end was trimmed by 6 bases and the J gene end by 0 bases; junction bases not matched to a gene: 5. In germline, CDR1 is MNHNS, CDR2 SASEGT.

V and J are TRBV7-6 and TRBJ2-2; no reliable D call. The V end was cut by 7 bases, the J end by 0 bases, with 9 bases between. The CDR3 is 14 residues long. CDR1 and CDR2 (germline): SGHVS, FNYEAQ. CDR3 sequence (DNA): TGTGCCAGCACCACACTAACGAACACCGGGGAGCTGTTTTTT. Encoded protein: CASTTLTNTGELFF.

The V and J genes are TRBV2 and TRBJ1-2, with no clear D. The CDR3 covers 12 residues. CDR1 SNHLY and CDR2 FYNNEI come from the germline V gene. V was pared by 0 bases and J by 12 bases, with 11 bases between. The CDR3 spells CASSEAGRGNTF. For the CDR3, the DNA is TGTGCCAGCAGTGAAGCGGGTCGGGGAAACACCTTC.

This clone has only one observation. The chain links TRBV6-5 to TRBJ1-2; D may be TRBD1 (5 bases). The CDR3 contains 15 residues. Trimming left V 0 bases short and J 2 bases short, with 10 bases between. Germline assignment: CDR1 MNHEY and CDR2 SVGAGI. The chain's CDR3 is CASSYSPGLNYGYTF. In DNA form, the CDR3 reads TGTGCCAGCAGTTACTCGCCAGGGCTAAACTATGGCTACACCTTC.

CDR3 in DNA: TGCAGCGTTTTTGAATCTGACAGGGAACGTGGCTACACCTTC. The encoded protein is CSVFESDRERGYTF. This rearrangement joins TRBV29-1 to TRBJ1-2, with 7 positions matching TRBD1. With 5 bases clipped from V and 7 bases from J, the junction kept 13 bases outside the gene matches. CDR3 size: 14 residues. CDR1 is SQVTM, CDR2 ANQGSEA, per germline.

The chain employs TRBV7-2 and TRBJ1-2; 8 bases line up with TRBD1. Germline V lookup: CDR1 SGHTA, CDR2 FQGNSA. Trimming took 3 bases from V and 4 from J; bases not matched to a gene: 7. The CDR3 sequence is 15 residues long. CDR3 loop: CASSFEGQGGYGYTF. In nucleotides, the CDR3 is TGTGCCAGCAGCTTTGAAGGACAGGGCGGCTATGGCTACACCTTC.

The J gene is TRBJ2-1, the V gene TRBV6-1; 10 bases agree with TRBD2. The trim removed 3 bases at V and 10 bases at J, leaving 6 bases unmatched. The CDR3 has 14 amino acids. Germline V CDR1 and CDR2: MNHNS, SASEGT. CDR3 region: CASSELSGRREQFF. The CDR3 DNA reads TGTGCCAGCAGTGAGCTTAGCGGGAGGCGCGAGCAGTTCTTC.

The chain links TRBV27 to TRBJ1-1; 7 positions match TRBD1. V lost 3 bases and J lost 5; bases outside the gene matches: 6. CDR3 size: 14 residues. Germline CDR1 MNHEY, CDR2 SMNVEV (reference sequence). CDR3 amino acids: CASSFSDRVTEAFF. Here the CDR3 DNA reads TGTGCCAGCAGTTTTTCAGACAGGGTAACTGAAGCTTTCTTT.